This T cell receptor (beta chain) was obtained from a study of cytomegalovirus exposure and HLA in healthy donors. PCR was performed using 60 Vbeta and 13 Jbeta primers. Clones were sequenced by immunoSEQ multiplex PCR, and TCRdb holds only the in-frame ones, with some missing. The sample yields 150,000 to 200,000 clones, 80% to 85% seen once. The CDR3 has 20 residues. The TCR originated in a girl aged 2-15 years in good health and CMV-seropositive. The V and J genes are TRBV12-1 and TRBJ2-7; TRBD2 was called by the table and not checked on the DNA. TRBV12-1 is shown as a pseudogene. Sequenced: PBMCs. CDR3 amino acids: CASSFLCLYLKIAGYVEQYF. The CDR3 region has the DNA TGTGCCAGCAGCTTCCTTTGCCTCTACCTAAAGATAGCGGGATATGTCGAGCAGTACTTC.